Sequencing of this TCR beta chain was carried out in a study of blood T cells in healthy people across ages. A second PCR, run for about 7 to 11 cycles, used a sample-barcoded 5' primer plus a J-beta primer mix. Each CDR3 protein gets one entry after TCRdb re-called the 5' RACE reads with MiXCR. The sample lists approximately 850,000 distinct CDR3 sequences, roughly 60% occurring once. Germline V gene sequence: CDR1 MDHEN, CDR2 SYDVKM. The CDR3 totals 12 residues. Concerning this clonotype: Its matching antigen is unknown.

Study-wide points: It was found that TCR beta diversity correlated strongly with the percentage of naive T cells. Roughly linear age-related decline in beta diversity appeared, significant by age about 40.

The sample was blood. The chain is built from TRBV28 and TRBJ2-7; 7 bases are a match to TRBD1. The clonotype comes from a young man in good health. CDR3 residues: CALGGRGYEQYF. CDR3 coding DNA: TGTGCGTTAGGGGGCAGGGGGTACGAGCAGTACTTC.